The T cell receptor (beta chain) described here comes from a study of vaccination effects on CD4 cells after COVID-19. The CDR3 sequence is 18 residues long. V gave up 7 bases and J gave up 3 bases; unmatched junction bases: 17. The germline gives CDR1 SNHLY, CDR2 FYNNEI. Peptide-pool stimulation followed by sequencing identified expanded antigen-specific CD4+ clonotypes in the ViraFEST assay. Upon completion of under eleven days in culture, CD4+ T cells were isolated. This individual tested PCR-positive for SARS-CoV-2 infection between March and December 2020. Fresh IL-2-containing medium replaced half the medium on days 3 and 7. Produced via immunoSEQ multiplex PCR; TCRdb's table is partial and in-frame only. The sample consists of fewer than 35,000 clones, more than 60% of them appearing once. Remarks on this clone: What it recognizes is unknown.

This chain connects TRBV2 to TRBJ2-3, with 9 bases matching TRBD2. The source was CD4+ T cells from PBMCs cultured with a peptide pool, collected before COVID-19 vaccination. This receptor was obtained from a human donor who had a prior SARS-CoV-2 infection. The CDR3 coding sequence is TGTGCCAGCACTCCGGGACTAGCCTTGAGGTTCCCGACAGATACGCAGTATTTT. Its protein product is CASTPGLALRFPTDTQYF. Drawing the rest from reference TRBV2 and TRBJ2-3, the complete variable domain is EPEVTQTPSHQVTQMGQEVILRCVPISNHLYFYWYRQILGQKVEFLVSFYNNEISEKSEIFDDQFSVERPDGSNFTLKIRSTKLEDSAMYFCASTPGLALRFPTDTQYFGPGTRLTVL.